The rows below give T cell receptor beta chains drawn from one sample of a study of blood T cell repertoires in COVID-19. Data came from immunoSEQ multiplex PCR; TCRdb stores just in-frame clones and leaves some out. The data show approximately 190,000 clones, around 80% seen once. The specimen was peripheral blood. The receptors stem from a woman aged 55-69 years with COVID-19, enrolled during active disease. Each CDR3 is given without its conserved first and last residue. The order of the fields is clone size, V gene, J gene, CDR3 protein. Clone size is given for some rows only: seen once, a few or many times, or a class if the clone is expanded.

size: NA
V: TRBV7-2
J: TRBJ2-2
CDR3: ASSLVVEGGVPRAGELF

size: NA
V: TRBV27
J: TRBJ2-1
CDR3: ASRWGGGEQF

size: NA
V: TRBV6-5
J: TRBJ1-1
CDR3: ASSFSRGNTEAF

size: NA
V: TRBV18
J: TRBJ1-6
CDR3: ASSLTRDRSSPLH

size: few
V: TRBV5-5
J: TRBJ2-7
CDR3: ASRLNPGQTYEQY

size: NA
V: TRBV7-3
J: TRBJ1-5
CDR3: ASSFDRGQPQH

size: NA
V: TRBV6-6
J: TRBJ2-4
CDR3: ASKGTGEMAKNIQY

size: NA
V: TRBV28
J: TRBJ1-6
CDR3: AASRGGMDSPLH

size: NA
V: TRBV5-6
J: TRBJ2-1
CDR3: ASSLAQGANEQF

size: NA
V: TRBV2
J: TRBJ2-7
CDR3: ASSEPKAYEQY